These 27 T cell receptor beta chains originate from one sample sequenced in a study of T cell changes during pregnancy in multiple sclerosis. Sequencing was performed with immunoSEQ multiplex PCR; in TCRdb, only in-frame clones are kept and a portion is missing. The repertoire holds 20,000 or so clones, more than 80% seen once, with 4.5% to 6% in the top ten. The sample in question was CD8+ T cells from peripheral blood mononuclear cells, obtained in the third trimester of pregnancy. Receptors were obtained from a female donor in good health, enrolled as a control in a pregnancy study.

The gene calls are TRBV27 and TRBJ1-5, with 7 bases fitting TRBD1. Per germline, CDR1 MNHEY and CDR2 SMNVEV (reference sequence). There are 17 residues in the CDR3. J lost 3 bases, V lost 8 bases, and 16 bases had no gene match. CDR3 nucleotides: TGTGCCAGCGGCTCCCTATCCGACAGGGTGGACAATCAGCCCCAGCATTTT. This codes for CASGSLSDRVDNQPQHF.

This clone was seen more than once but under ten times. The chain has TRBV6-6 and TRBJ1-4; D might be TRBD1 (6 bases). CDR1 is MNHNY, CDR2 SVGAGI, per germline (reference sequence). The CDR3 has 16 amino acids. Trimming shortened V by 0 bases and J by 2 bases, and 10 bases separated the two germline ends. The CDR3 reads CASSYSDRSTNEKLFF. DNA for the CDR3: TGTGCCAGCAGTTACTCAGACAGGTCGACTAATGAAAAACTGTTTTTT.

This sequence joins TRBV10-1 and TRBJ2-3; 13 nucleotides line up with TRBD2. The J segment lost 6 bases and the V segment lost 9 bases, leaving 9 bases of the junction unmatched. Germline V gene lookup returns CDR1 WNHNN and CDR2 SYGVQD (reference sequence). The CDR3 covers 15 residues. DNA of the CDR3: TGCGCCAGAAGAACTAGCGGGGGGGCTAAGGATACGCAGTATTTT. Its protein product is CARRTSGGAKDTQYF.

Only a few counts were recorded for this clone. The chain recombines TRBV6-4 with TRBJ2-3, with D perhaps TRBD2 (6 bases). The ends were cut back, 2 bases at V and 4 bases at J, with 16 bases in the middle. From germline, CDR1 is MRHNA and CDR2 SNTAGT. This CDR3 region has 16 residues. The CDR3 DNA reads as TGTGCCAGCAGTGACAGCCGGGGGAAGGGCCCAGATACGCAGTATTTT. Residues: CASSDSRGKGPDTQYF.

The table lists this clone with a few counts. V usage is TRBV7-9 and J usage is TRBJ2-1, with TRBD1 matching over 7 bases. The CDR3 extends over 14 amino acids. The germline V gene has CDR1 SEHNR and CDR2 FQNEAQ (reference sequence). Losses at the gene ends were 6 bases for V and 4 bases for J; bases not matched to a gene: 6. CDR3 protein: CASRPKQGYNEQFF. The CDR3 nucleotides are TGTGCCAGCAGACCAAAACAGGGGTACAATGAGCAGTTCTTC.

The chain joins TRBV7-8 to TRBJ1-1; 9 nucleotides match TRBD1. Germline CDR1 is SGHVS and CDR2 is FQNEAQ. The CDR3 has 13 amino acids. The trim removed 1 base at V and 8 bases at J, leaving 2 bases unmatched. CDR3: CASSLDRGREAFF. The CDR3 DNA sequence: TGTGCCAGCAGCTTAGACAGGGGGCGGGAAGCTTTCTTT.

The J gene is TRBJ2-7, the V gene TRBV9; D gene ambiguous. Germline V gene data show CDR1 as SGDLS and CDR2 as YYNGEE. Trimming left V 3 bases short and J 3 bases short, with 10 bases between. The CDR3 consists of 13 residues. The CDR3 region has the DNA TGTGCCAGCAGCGATGGTAAGAGCTACGAGCAGTACTTC. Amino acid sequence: CASSDGKSYEQYF.

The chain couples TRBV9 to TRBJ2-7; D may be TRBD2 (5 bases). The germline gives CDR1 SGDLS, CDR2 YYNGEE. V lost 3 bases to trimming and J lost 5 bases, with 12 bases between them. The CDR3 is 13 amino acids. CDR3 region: CASSAGFPHEQYF. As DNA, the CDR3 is TGTGCCAGCAGCGCGGGATTTCCTCACGAGCAGTACTTC.

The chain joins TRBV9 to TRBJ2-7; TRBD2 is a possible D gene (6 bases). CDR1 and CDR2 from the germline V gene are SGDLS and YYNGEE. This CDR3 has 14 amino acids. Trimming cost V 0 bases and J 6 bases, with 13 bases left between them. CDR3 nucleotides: TGTGCCAGCAGCGTAGGCGGGGCAGACCCCGAGCAGTACTTC. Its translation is CASSVGGADPEQYF. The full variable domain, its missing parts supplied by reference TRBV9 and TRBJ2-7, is DSGVTQTPKHLITATGQRVTLRCSPRSGDLSVYWYQQSLDQGLQFLIQYYNGEERAKGNILERFSAQQFPDLHSELNLSSLELGDSALYFCASSVGGADPEQYFGPGTRLTVT.

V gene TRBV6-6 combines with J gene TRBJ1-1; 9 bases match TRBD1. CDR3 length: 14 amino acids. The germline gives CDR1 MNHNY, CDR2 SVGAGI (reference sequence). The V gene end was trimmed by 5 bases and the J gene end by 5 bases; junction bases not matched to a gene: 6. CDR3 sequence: CASSVGQGYTEAFF. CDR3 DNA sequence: TGTGCCAGCAGTGTAGGACAGGGGTATACTGAAGCTTTCTTT.

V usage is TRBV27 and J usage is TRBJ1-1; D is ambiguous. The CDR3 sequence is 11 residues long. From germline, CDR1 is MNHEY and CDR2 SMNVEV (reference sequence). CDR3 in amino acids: CATRENTEAFF. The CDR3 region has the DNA TGTGCAACGAGGGAGAACACTGAAGCTTTCTTT.

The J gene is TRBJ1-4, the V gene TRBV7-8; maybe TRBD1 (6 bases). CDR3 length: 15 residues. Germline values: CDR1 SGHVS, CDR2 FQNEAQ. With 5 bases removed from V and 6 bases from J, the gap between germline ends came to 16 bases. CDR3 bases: TGTGCCAGCAGCCACCGAGGGGGGAGGGATGAAAAACTGTTTTTT. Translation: CASSHRGGRDEKLFF.

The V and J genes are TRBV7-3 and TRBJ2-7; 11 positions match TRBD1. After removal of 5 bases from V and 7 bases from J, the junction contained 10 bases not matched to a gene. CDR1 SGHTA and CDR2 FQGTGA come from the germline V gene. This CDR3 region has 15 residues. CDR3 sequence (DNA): TGTGCCAGCAGCCCTTCCGGGACAGGGGGAGAAGAGCAGTACTTC. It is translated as CASSPSGTGGEEQYF.

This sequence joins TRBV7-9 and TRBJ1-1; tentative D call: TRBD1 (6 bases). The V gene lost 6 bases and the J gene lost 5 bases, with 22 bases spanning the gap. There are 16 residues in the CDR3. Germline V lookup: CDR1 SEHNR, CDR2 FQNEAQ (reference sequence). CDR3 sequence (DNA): TGTGCCAGCAGGCCCTCCAGTGTGGGGGCAGGAACTGAAGCTTTCTTT. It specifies CASRPSSVGAGTEAFF.

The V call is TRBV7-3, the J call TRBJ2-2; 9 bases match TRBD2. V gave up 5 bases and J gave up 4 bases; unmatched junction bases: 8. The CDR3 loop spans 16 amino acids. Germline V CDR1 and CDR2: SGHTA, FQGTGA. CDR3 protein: CASSRSDSGGTGELFF. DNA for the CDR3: TGTGCCAGCAGCCGTTCCGATAGCGGGGGCACCGGGGAGCTGTTTTTT.

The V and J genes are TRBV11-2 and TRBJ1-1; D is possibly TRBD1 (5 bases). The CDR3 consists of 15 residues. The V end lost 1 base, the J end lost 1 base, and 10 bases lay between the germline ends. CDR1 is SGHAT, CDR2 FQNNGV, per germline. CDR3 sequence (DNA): TGTGCCAGCAGCTTAGTTCAGGGATGGAACACTGAAGCTTTCTTT. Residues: CASSLVQGWNTEAFF.

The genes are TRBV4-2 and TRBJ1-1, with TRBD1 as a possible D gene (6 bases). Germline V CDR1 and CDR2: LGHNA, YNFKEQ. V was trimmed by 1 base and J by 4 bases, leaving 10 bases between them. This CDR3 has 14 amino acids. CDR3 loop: CASSQVPGATEAFF. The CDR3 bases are TGTGCCAGCAGCCAAGTACCAGGGGCCACTGAAGCTTTCTTT.

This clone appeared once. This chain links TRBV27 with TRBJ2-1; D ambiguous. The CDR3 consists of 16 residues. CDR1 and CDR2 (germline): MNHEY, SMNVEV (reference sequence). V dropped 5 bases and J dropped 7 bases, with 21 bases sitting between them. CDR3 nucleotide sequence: TGTGCCAGCAGTCCCCCGCTCGAGACACGTCTGAATGAGCAGTTCTTC. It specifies CASSPPLETRLNEQFF.

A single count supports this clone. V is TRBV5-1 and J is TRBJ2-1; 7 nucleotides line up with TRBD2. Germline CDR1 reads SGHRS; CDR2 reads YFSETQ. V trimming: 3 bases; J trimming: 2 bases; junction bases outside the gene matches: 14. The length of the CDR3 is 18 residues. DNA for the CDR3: TGCGCCAGCAGCTCCCTTGGAGCGGCGGGGGAACCCTACAATGAGCAGTTCTTC. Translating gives CASSSLGAAGEPYNEQFF.

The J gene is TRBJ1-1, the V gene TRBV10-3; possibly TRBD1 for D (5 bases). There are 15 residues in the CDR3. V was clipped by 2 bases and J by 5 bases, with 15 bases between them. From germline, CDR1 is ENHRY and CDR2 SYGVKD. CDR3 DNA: TGTGCCATCAGTGAGGGGCAGGGATTAAGAACTGAAGCTTTCTTT. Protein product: CAISEGQGLRTEAFF.

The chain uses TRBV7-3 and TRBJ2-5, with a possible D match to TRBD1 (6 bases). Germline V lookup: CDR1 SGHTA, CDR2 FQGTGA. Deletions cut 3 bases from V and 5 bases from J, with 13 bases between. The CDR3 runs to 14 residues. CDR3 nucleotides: TGTGCCAGCAGCTTGTGGGGCCAGGGGGAGACCCAGTACTTC. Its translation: CASSLWGQGETQYF.

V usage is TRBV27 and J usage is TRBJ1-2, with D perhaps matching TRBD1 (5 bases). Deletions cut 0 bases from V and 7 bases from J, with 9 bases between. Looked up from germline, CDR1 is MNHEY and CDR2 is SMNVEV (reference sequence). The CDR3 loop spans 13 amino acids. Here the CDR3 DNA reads TGTGCCAGCAGTTTATCTTTCAGGGCTGGCTACACCTTC. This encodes CASSLSFRAGYTF.

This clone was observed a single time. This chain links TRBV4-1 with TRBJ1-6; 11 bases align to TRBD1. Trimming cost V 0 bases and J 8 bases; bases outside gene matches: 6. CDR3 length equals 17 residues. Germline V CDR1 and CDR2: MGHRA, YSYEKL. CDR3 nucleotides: TGCGCCAGCAGCCAAGATTCAGGACAGGGGGCCTATTCACCCCTCCACTTT. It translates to CASSQDSGQGAYSPLHF.

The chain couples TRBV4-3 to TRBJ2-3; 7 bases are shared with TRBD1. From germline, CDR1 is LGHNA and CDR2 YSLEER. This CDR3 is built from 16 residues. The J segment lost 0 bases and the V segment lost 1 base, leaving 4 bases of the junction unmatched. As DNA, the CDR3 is TGCGCCAGCAGCCAAGTCCGGGGACAGAGCACAGATACGCAGTATTTT. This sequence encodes CASSQVRGQSTDTQYF.

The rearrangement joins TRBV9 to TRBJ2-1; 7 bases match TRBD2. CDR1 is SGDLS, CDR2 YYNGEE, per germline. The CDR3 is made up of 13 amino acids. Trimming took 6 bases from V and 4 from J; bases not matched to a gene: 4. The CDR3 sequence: CASNGGGYNEQFF. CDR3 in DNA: TGTGCCAGCAATGGGGGGGGGTACAATGAGCAGTTCTTC. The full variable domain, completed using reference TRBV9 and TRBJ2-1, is DSGVTQTPKHLITATGQRVTLRCSPRSGDLSVYWYQQSLDQGLQFLIQYYNGEERAKGNILERFSAQQFPDLHSELNLSSLELGDSALYFCASNGGGYNEQFFGPGTRLTVL.

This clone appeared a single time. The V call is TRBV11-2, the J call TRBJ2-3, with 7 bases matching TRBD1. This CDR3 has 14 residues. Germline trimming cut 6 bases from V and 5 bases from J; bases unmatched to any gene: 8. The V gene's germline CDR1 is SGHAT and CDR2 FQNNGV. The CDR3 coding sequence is TGTGCCAGCAGGAAGCAGGGGGTCCTAGATACGCAGTATTTT. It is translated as CASRKQGVLDTQYF.

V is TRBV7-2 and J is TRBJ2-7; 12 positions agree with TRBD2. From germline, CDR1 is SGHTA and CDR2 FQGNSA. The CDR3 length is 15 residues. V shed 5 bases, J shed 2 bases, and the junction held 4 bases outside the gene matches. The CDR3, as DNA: TGTGCCAGCAGCCCTAGCGGGGGGGTAACCTACGAGCAGTACTTC. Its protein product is CASSPSGGVTYEQYF.